Reported below is one TCR beta chain. Its antigen is as yet unknown. These data originate in a study of T cell repertoires in cytomegalovirus infection. Study-wide background: Public TCR beta signature analysis indicated the presence of both CMV infection and matching HLA type. Study-wide results and caveats: Adding up the frequency of public TCR beta families identified people who carried CMV plus the relevant HLA. The ex vivo response showed dominance by HLA-C-restricted CMV-specific TCR beta clonotypes.

TCRdb passed the reads through MiXCR, listing each CDR3 protein once. Here the sample spans roughly 200,000 distinct CDR3 sequences, about 18% being singletons. V shed 0 bases and J shed 6 bases, with 10 bases lying between them. The CDR3 has 14 residues. CDR1 is MRHNA, CDR2 SNTAGT, per germline. Sequencing used CD8+ T cells from PBMCs. V gene TRBV6-4 combines with J gene TRBJ2-3; D is uncertain. This clonotype was obtained from a human donor in good health (CMV status not recorded). Some clones in this sample may be carry-over from other donors' samples. DNA of the CDR3: TGTGCCAGCAGTGACTCGGGCGGTCTCGATACGCAGTATTTT. This sequence encodes CASSDSGGLDTQYF.